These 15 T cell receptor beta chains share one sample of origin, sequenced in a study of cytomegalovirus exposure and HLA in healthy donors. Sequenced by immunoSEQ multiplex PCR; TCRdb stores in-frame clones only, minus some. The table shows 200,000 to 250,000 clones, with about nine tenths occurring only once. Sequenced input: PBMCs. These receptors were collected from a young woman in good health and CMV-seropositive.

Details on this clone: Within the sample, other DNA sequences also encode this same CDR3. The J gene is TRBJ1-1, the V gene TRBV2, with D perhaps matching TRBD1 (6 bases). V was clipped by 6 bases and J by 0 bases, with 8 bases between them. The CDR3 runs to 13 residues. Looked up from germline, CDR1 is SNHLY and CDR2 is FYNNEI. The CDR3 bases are TGTGCCAGCAGAACAGGGTTGAACACTGAAGCTTTCTTT. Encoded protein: CASRTGLNTEAFF.

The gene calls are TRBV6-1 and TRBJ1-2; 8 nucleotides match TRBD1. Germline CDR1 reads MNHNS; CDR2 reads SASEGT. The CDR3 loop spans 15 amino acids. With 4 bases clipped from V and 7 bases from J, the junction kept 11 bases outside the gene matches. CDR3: CASSGAQTGESGYTF. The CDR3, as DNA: TGTGCCAGCAGTGGGGCCCAGACAGGGGAGAGTGGCTACACCTTC.

The CDR3 loop is CSVSIRDRAGGTEAFF. In DNA, the CDR3 is TGCAGCGTTAGTATCCGGGACAGGGCTGGGGGCACTGAAGCTTTCTTT. The chain employs TRBV29-1 and TRBJ1-1, with 9 bases matching TRBD1. J lost 4 bases, V lost 5 bases, and 14 bases had no gene match. Germline V CDR1 and CDR2: SQVTM, ANQGSEA. This CDR3 has 16 residues.

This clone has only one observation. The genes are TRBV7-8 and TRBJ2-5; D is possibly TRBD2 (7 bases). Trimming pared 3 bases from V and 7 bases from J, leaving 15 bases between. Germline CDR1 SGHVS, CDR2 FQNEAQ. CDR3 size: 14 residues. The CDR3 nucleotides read TGTGCCAGCAGCTTGGGGGGCCCGGGGGGGACCCAGTACTTC. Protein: CASSLGGPGGTQYF. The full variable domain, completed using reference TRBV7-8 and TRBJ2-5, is GAGVSQSPRYKVAKRGQDVALRCDPISGHVSLFWYQQALGQGPEFLTYFQNEAQLDKSGLPSDRFFAERPEGSVSTLKIQRTQQEDSAVYLCASSLGGPGGTQYFGPGTRLLVL.

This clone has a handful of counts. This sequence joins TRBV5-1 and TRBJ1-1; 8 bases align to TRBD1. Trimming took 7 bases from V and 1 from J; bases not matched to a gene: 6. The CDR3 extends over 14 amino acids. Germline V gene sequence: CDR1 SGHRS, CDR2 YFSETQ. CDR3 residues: CASAQGARNTEAFF. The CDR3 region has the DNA TGCGCCAGCGCCCAGGGGGCCCGGAACACTGAAGCTTTCTTT.

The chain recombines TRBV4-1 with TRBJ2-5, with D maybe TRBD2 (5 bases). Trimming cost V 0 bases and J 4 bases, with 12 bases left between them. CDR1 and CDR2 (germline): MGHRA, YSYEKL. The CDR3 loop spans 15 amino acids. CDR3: CASSQDSTMVETQYF. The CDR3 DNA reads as TGCGCCAGCAGCCAAGATTCGACTATGGTAGAGACCCAGTACTTC.

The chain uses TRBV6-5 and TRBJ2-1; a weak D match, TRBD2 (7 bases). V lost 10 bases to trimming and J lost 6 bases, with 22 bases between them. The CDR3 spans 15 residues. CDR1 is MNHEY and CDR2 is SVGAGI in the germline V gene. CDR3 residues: CAISKSGGIGNEQFF. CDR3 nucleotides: TGTGCCATCTCTAAGTCGGGGGGCATCGGCAATGAGCAGTTCTTC.

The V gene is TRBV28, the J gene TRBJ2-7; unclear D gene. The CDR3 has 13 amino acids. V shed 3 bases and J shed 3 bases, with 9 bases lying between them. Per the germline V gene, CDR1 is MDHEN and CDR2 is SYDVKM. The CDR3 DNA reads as TGTGCCAGCAGTTTTGGGCGATACTACGAGCAGTACTTC. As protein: CASSFGRYYEQYF.

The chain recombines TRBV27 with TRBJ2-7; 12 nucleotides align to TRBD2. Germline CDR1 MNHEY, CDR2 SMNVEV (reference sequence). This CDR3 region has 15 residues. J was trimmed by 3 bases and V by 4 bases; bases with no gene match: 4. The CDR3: CASSSTTSGSYEQYF. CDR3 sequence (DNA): TGTGCCAGCAGTTCGACGACTAGCGGGAGCTACGAGCAGTACTTC.

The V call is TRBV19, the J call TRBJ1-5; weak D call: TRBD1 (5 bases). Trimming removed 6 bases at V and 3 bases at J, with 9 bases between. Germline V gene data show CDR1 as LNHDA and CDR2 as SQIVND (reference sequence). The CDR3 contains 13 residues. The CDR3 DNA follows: TGTGCCAGTAGCGACAGCAACAATCAGCCCCAGCATTTT. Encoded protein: CASSDSNNQPQHF.

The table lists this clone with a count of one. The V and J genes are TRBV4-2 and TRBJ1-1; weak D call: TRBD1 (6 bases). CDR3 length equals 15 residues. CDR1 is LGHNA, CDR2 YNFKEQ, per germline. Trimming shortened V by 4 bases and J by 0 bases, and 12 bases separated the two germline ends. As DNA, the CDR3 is TGTGCCAGCAGCCTTCAGGGGTTGATGAACACTGAAGCTTTCTTT. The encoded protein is CASSLQGLMNTEAFF.

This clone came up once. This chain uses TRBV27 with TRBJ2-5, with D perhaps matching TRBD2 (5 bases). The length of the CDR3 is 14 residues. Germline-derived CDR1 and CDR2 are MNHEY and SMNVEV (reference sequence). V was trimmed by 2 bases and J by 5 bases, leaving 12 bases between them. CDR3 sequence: CASSLLGNWETQYF. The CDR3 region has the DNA TGTGCCAGCAGTTTACTCGGGAATTGGGAGACCCAGTACTTC.

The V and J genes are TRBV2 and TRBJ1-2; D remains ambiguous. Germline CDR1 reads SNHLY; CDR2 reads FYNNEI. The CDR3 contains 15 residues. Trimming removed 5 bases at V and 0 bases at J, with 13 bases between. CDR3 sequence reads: CASSFAGSANYGYTF. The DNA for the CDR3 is TGTGCCAGCAGTTTCGCGGGCTCGGCTAACTATGGCTACACCTTC.

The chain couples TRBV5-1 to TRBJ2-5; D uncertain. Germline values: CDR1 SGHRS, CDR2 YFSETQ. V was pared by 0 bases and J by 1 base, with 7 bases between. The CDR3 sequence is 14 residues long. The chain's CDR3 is CASSLGHGQETQYF. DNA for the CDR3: TGCGCCAGCAGCTTGGGACACGGCCAAGAGACCCAGTACTTC.

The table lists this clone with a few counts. This CDR3 is CASSVSSGTTDTQYF. CDR3 sequence (DNA): TGTGCCAGCAGTGTCTCTAGCGGGACCACAGATACGCAGTATTTT. The genes are TRBV25-1 and TRBJ2-3, with TRBD2 matching over 9 bases. This CDR3 spans 15 amino acids. J lost 2 bases, V lost 4 bases, and 4 bases had no gene match. Germline-derived CDR1 and CDR2 are MGHDK and SYGVNS.